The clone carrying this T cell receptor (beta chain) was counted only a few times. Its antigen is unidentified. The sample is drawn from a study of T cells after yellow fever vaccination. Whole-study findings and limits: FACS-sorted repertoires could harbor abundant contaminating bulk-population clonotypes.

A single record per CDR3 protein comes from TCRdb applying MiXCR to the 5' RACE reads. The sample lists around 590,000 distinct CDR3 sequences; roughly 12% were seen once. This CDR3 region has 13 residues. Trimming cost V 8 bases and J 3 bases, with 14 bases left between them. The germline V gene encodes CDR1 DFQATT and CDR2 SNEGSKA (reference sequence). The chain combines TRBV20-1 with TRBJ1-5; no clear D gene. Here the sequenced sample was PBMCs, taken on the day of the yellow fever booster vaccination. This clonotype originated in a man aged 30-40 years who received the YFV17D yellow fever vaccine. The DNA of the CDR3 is TGCAGTAGATCTTTGGGGTCCAATCAGCCCCAGCATTTT. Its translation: CSRSLGSNQPQHF.